The entry below describes one TCR beta chain. The sample comes from a study of control samples from healthy donors and cancer patients. Trimming removed 0 bases from V and 5 bases from J, with 10 bases in between. Germline loops: CDR1 MNHEY, CDR2 SMNVEV (reference sequence). The CDR3 sequence is 14 residues long. Assay: immunoSEQ multiplex PCR; the TCRdb copy retains only in-frame clones and omits some. The profile shows about 54,000 clones, almost 96% of them singletons. This sequence was found in a woman in her 30s in good health. The genes are TRBV27 and TRBJ2-5; the D is unclear. Sequencing was carried out using blood. The CDR3: CASSLSLTAETQYF. CDR3 nucleotide sequence: TGTGCCAGCAGTTTATCCCTCACGGCGGAGACCCAGTACTTC.